What follows are 17 T cell receptor beta chains derived from one specimen sequenced in a study of pediatric ulcerative colitis (dated by TCRdb to 2018 to 2020). During colonoscopy, one to two pinch biopsies were obtained from the rectum for research. Library generation was performed with the immunoSEQ multiplex PCR assay. TCRdb carries this immuneACCESS record with in-frame sequences only. Its versions omit some clonotypes, under half of them owing to an unresolved V gene in the studies checked, with the rest unexplained. In all, the sample holds over 45,000 clones, and more than 60% of those were seen once. Less than 4.5% of the sample is taken by the ten largest. The sample was gut tissue. These receptors were taken from a girl aged 5-17 years with moderate ulcerative colitis.

The chain recombines TRBV6-1 with TRBJ1-1, with 7 bases lining up with TRBD1. The germline V gene encodes CDR1 MNHNS and CDR2 SASEGT. CDR3 length equals 13 residues. The CDR3, as DNA: TGTGTCTCGACCAGGGGGATGAACACTGAAGCTTTCTTT. As protein: CVSTRGMNTEAFF.

The chain joins TRBV5-1 to TRBJ2-1; 9 bases align to TRBD2. CDR1 and CDR2 from the germline V gene are SGHRS and YFSETQ. There are 18 residues in the CDR3. J gave up 6 bases and V 4 bases, and 17 bases lay outside the gene matches. The CDR3 DNA reads as TGCGCCAGCAGCCTACAACCTGGGGTAGCGGGAGTAGGCAATGAGCAGTTCTTC. Amino acid sequence: CASSLQPGVAGVGNEQFF.

The J gene is TRBJ2-3, the V gene TRBV10-3; 13 nucleotides match TRBD2. This CDR3 is 15 amino acids long. Per the germline V gene, CDR1 is ENHRY and CDR2 is SYGVKD. V lost 3 bases, J lost 5 bases, and 2 bases stayed unmatched. CDR3 amino acids: CAISELAGGIDTQYF. The CDR3 bases are TGTGCCATCAGTGAACTAGCGGGGGGGATAGATACGCAGTATTTT.

The genes are TRBV28 and TRBJ2-1, with 8 positions matching TRBD2. The germline CDR1 and CDR2 sequences are MDHEN and SYDVKM. This CDR3 is 15 amino acids long. Trimming at V came to 3 bases and at J to 10 bases, leaving 11 bases not matched to a gene. The CDR3 sequence: CASSLYTGGLWEQFF. The CDR3 region has the DNA TGTGCCAGCAGTTTGTATACGGGAGGGCTTTGGGAGCAGTTCTTC. Combining the CDR3 with reference TRBV28 and TRBJ2-1 gives the whole variable domain DVKVTQSSRYLVKRTGEKVFLECVQDMDHENMFWYRQDPGLGLRLIYFSYDVKMKEKGDIPEGYSVSREKKERFSLILESASTNQTSMYLCASSLYTGGLWEQFFGPGTRLTVL.

This clone is deemed medium-sized. The V call is TRBV4-1, the J call TRBJ2-3, with TRBD2 identical over 10 bases. The CDR3 is made up of 16 amino acids. Trimming took 0 bases from V and 6 from J; bases not matched to a gene: 6. From germline, CDR1 is MGHRA and CDR2 YSYEKL. As DNA, the CDR3 is TGCGCCAGCAGCCAAGATCCGAGTAGCGGGAGGGATACGCAGTATTTT. Its translation is CASSQDPSSGRDTQYF.

This chain uses TRBV5-1 with TRBJ1-1; no definite D call. CDR1 and CDR2 (germline): SGHRS, YFSETQ. Trimming removed 0 bases at V and 1 base at J, with 10 bases between. CDR3 length: 15 residues. CDR3 sequence: CASSLELGANTEAFF. The CDR3 DNA follows: TGCGCCAGCAGCTTGGAGTTGGGAGCGAACACTGAAGCTTTCTTT.

The chain couples TRBV19 to TRBJ2-6; TRBD1 agrees at 9 bases. In germline, CDR1 is LNHDA, CDR2 SQIVND (reference sequence). The CDR3 has 18 amino acids. Losses at the gene ends were 3 bases for V and 2 bases for J; bases not matched to a gene: 8. The CDR3 sequence is CASSIRTGDLTGANVLTF. The CDR3 DNA is TGTGCCAGTAGTATCCGGACAGGGGACCTCACTGGGGCCAACGTCCTGACTTTC.

The rearrangement joins TRBV7-6 to TRBJ2-2, with 11 bases identical to TRBD2. V was pared by 1 base and J by 6 bases, with 7 bases of the junction left unmatched. Germline lookup yields CDR1 SGHVS and CDR2 FNYEAQ. This CDR3 is 17 amino acids long. The CDR3 protein is CASSLGLAGGLPGELFF. The CDR3 DNA follows: TGTGCCAGCAGCTTAGGTCTAGCGGGAGGTCTGCCCGGGGAGCTGTTTTTT.

Concerning this clone itself: Within the sample, other DNA sequences also encode this same CDR3. J is TRBJ1-5 and V is TRBV19; no firm D call. V lost 1 base and J 0 bases, leaving 7 bases between the germline ends. From germline, CDR1 is LNHDA and CDR2 SQIVND (reference sequence). The CDR3 totals 15 residues. CDR3 sequence reads: CASSIGGYSNQPQHF. The CDR3, as DNA: TGTGCCAGTAGTATAGGTGGATATAGCAATCAGCCCCAGCATTTT.

CDR3 nucleotides: TGTGCCACCAGCCCGGGGGAAGGGGCCGGGGAGCTGTTTTTT. This gives the protein CATSPGEGAGELFF. The chain carries TRBV15 and TRBJ2-2, with a weak D call TRBD2 (6 bases). This CDR3 spans 14 amino acids. The germline gives CDR1 LNHNV, CDR2 YYDKDF (reference sequence). Trimming removed 5 bases from V and 6 bases from J, with 13 bases in between. The full variable domain, completed using reference TRBV15 and TRBJ2-2, is DAMVIQNPRYQVTQFGKPVTLSCSQTLNHNVMYWYQQKSSQAPKLLFHYYDKDFNNEADTPDNFQSRRPNTSFCFLDIRSPGLGDTAMYLCATSPGEGAGELFFGEGSRLTVL.

V is TRBV6-5 and J is TRBJ1-5; tentative D call: TRBD1 (5 bases). This CDR3 spans 14 amino acids. V dropped 6 bases and J dropped 7 bases, with 16 bases sitting between them. Germline V gene sequence: CDR1 MNHEY, CDR2 SVGAGI. The CDR3 DNA follows: TGTGCCAGCAGAACCCGACAGAGGCTGCAGCCCCAGCATTTT. It encodes CASRTRQRLQPQHF.

The count of this clone is one. This chain connects TRBV7-3 to TRBJ2-2, with 12 bases fitting TRBD2. J was trimmed by 3 bases and V by 5 bases; bases with no gene match: 4. Germline V gives CDR1 SGHTA, CDR2 FQGTGA. The CDR3 covers 16 residues. The CDR3 reads CASSALAGGHTGELFF. As DNA, the CDR3 is TGTGCCAGCAGCGCACTAGCGGGGGGTCACACCGGGGAGCTGTTTTTT.

The rearrangement joins TRBV10-3 to TRBJ2-1, with TRBD2 matching 15 bases. The CDR3 totals 16 residues. Germline V gene data show CDR1 as ENHRY and CDR2 as SYGVKD. The V gene end was trimmed by 5 bases and the J gene end by 10 bases; junction bases not matched to a gene: 9. The CDR3 spells CAISSGTSGRTEEQFF. Written as DNA, the CDR3 is TGTGCCATCAGTTCCGGGACTAGCGGGAGGACGGAAGAGCAGTTCTTC.

The sample holds one count of this clone. The chain's CDR3 is CSVERSYEQYF. In DNA form, the CDR3 reads TGCAGCGTTGAAAGGAGCTACGAGCAGTACTTC. The genes are TRBV29-1 and TRBJ2-7, with D unresolved. There are 11 residues in the CDR3. Deletions cut 2 bases from V and 3 bases from J, with 5 bases between. CDR1 is SQVTM, CDR2 ANQGSEA, per germline.

The rearrangement uses TRBV30 and TRBJ2-1; D gene uncertain. The CDR3 sequence is 13 residues long. V was clipped by 3 bases and J by 12 bases, with 18 bases between them. Germline V gene lookup returns CDR1 GTSNPN and CDR2 SVGIG (reference sequence). CDR3 in DNA: TGTGCCTGGAGGCCCGCGGCCTCCGCCCCGCAGTTCTTC. Amino acids: CAWRPAASAPQFF.

V is TRBV12-5 and J is TRBJ2-1; 7 nucleotides match TRBD1. V lost 2 bases and J lost 5; bases outside the gene matches: 9. The germline gives CDR1 LGHNT, CDR2 FRNRAP. CDR3 length equals 16 residues. CDR3: CASGLTYRDRNNEQFF. The CDR3 DNA sequence: TGTGCTAGTGGTTTGACATACCGGGACAGAAACAATGAGCAGTTCTTC.

The chain combines TRBV11-2 with TRBJ2-1; 16 bases map to TRBD2. The CDR3 consists of 17 residues. Per germline, CDR1 SGHAT and CDR2 FQNNGV. V shed 5 bases, J shed 7 bases, and the junction held 8 bases outside the gene matches. The CDR3 here is CASSMGLAGGVMNEQFF. DNA for the CDR3: TGTGCCAGCAGCATGGGACTAGCGGGGGGGGTAATGAATGAGCAGTTCTTC.